This TCR beta chain was identified in a study of blood T cells in healthy people across ages. V lost 8 bases and J lost 6, with 14 bases in between. The CDR3 is made up of 12 amino acids. Germline CDR1 and CDR2: MDHEN and SYDVKM. Study-wide results and caveats: Both higher diversity and more naive CD4+ cells marked long-lived donors when set against aged donors.

On this clonotype: Antigen specificity is unknown.

Combining a sample-barcoded 5' primer with a J-beta primer mix, a second PCR ran for roughly 7 to 11 cycles. TCRdb ran MiXCR on the 5' RACE reads and lists one entry per CDR3 protein. The table includes approximately 800,000 distinct CDR3 sequences, roughly 60% detected once. This TCR was recovered from a man in his thirties or forties in good health. J is TRBJ2-7 and V is TRBV28; TRBD1 or TRBD2 may be the D gene (5 bases each). The sample comprised blood. For the CDR3, the DNA is TGTGCCAGCGGGGACCCGCCCTCCGAGCAGTACTTC. Translating it yields CASGDPPSEQYF.